A selection of T cell receptor beta chains follows, all from one sample in a study of cytomegalovirus exposure and HLA in healthy donors. Clones were sequenced by immunoSEQ multiplex PCR, and TCRdb holds only the in-frame ones, with some missing. Reported are 200,000 or so clones; the ten largest clones contain about 0.74%. Sequenced: PBMCs. The origin of the receptors is a boy aged 5-17 years in good health and CMV-seronegative. Both conserved end residues are part of each CDR3. A D gene is named only where the DNA matches it firmly.

CDR3	DNA	D	V	J
CSVGNRGYTEAFF	TGCAGCGTTGGGAACCGCGGGTACACTGAAGCTTTCTTT	-	TRBV29-1	TRBJ1-1
CASSSGTGKGTYEQYF	TGTGCCAGCAGTTCCGGGACAGGGAAGGGAACCTACGAGCAGTACTTC	TRBD1	TRBV6-5	TRBJ2-7
CATSLAGGMYEQYF	TGTGCCACCAGCCTAGCGGGGGGGATGTACGAGCAGTACTTC	TRBD2	TRBV15	TRBJ2-7
CASRPTGDTQYF	TGTGCCAGCAGACCGACTGGGGATACGCAGTATTTT	-	TRBV6-5	TRBJ2-3
CASSVGGGLALDTQYF	TGTGCCAGCAGCGTAGGGGGGGGACTAGCGTTGGATACGCAGTATTTT	TRBD2	TRBV9	TRBJ2-3
CASSIGGTGGSPLHF	TGTGCCAGTAGTATAGGGGGGACAGGAGGCTCACCCCTCCACTTT	TRBD1	TRBV19	TRBJ1-6
CASSQGGGFGTDTQYF	TGCGCCAGCAGCCAAGGTGGAGGTTTCGGCACAGATACGCAGTATTTT	-	TRBV4-1	TRBJ2-3
CASSLLGGGLGGTEAFF	TGTGCCAGCAGCCTCCTGGGGGGAGGGCTCGGGGGCACTGAAGCTTTCTTT	-	TRBV7-9	TRBJ1-1
CASSPQSGTPKNIQYF	TGTGCCAGCTCACCCCAGAGCGGGACACCCAAAAACATTCAGTACTTC	-	TRBV18	TRBJ2-4
CASSLVGDGSSYNEQFF	TGCGCCAGCAGCTTGGTGGGGGACGGGAGCTCCTACAATGAGCAGTTCTTC	-	TRBV5-1	TRBJ2-1
CASSAAGTGFTEAFF	TGTGCCAGCAGTGCCGCCGGGACAGGGTTCACTGAAGCTTTCTTT	TRBD1	TRBV6-1	TRBJ1-1
CASSSTGDYYGYTF	TGCGCCAGCAGTTCGACAGGGGACTACTATGGCTACACCTTC	TRBD1	TRBV10-2	TRBJ1-2
CASSDYRAGYTF	TGTGCCAGCAGTGATTACAGGGCTGGCTACACCTTC	-	TRBV25-1	TRBJ1-2
CASSYSKQGPNTEAFF	TGTGCCAGCAGTTACTCGAAGCAGGGCCCGAACACTGAGGCTTTCTTT	-	TRBV6-5	TRBJ1-1
CASSRQGRYEQYF	TGTGCCAGTAGTAGACAGGGAAGGTACGAGCAGTACTTC	TRBD1	TRBV19	TRBJ2-7
CASSIAFEYLYGYTF	TGTGCCAGTAGTATAGCTTTCGAGTACCTCTATGGCTACACCTTC	-	TRBV19	TRBJ1-2
CASRTSGVGGTEAFF	TGTGCCAGCAGGACTTCGGGGGTGGGTGGCACTGAAGCTTTCTTT	-	TRBV6-4	TRBJ1-1
CATSGERAQGNTIYF	TGTGCCACCAGCGGCGAGCGGGCTCAGGGAAACACCATATATTTT	-	TRBV15	TRBJ1-3
CARSGQEIVEQYF	TGTGCCAGGTCAGGACAGGAGATTGTCGAGCAGTACTTC	TRBD1	TRBV9	TRBJ2-7
CASSMAALPFTDTQYF	TGTGCCAGTAGTATGGCGGCGCTCCCTTTCACAGATACGCAGTATTTT	-	TRBV19	TRBJ2-3
CASSSEGGAGNF	TGCGCCAGCAGCTCGGAAGGGGGGGCGGGGAACTTC	-	TRBV5-1	TRBJ2-7
CASSLRARLAGGLSTDTQYF	TGTGCCAGCAGCTTAAGGGCAAGACTAGCGGGGGGGCTTAGCACAGATACGCAGTATTTT	TRBD2	TRBV7-6	TRBJ2-3
CATLGAGGDFSGANVLTF	TGTGCCACGTTGGGGGCGGGGGGTGACTTCTCTGGGGCCAACGTCCTGACTTTC	TRBD2	TRBV19	TRBJ2-6
CASSPGQGRYGYTF	TGTGCCAGCAGCCCCGGACAGGGGAGATATGGCTACACCTTC	TRBD1	TRBV7-6	TRBJ1-2
CASFRGDCNSPLHF	TGTGCCAGTTTCAGGGGCGATTGTAATTCACCCCTCCACTTT	-	TRBV21-1	TRBJ1-6
CASSIGAEGDTQYF	TGTGCCAGCAGTATAGGCGCAGAGGGAGATACGCAGTATTTT	-	TRBV7-2	TRBJ2-3
CASSLFLLTSREYNEQFF	TGTGCCAGCAGCTTATTCCTCCTGACTAGCAGGGAGTACAATGAGCAGTTCTTC	TRBD2	TRBV7-2	TRBJ2-1
CAISDREEPPF	TGTGCCATCAGTGACAGGGAAGAGCCTCCCTTC	-	TRBV10-3	TRBJ1-2
CSVSVMNTEAFF	TGCAGCGTCTCAGTCATGAACACTGAAGCTTTCTTT	-	TRBV29-1	TRBJ1-1
CASSPGLAGYTDTQYF	TGTGCCAGCAGTCCGGGACTAGCGGGCTACACAGATACGCAGTATTTT	TRBD2	TRBV2	TRBJ2-3